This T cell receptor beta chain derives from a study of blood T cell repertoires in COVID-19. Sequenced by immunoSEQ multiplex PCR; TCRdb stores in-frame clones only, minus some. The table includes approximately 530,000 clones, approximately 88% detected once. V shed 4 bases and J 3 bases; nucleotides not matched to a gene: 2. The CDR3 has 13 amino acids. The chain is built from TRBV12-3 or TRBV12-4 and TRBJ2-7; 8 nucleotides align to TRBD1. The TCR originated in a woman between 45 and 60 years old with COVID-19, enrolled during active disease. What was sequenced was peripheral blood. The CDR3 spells CASSSDRDYEQYF. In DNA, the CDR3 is TGTGCCAGCAGTTCGGACAGGGACTACGAGCAGTACTTC.